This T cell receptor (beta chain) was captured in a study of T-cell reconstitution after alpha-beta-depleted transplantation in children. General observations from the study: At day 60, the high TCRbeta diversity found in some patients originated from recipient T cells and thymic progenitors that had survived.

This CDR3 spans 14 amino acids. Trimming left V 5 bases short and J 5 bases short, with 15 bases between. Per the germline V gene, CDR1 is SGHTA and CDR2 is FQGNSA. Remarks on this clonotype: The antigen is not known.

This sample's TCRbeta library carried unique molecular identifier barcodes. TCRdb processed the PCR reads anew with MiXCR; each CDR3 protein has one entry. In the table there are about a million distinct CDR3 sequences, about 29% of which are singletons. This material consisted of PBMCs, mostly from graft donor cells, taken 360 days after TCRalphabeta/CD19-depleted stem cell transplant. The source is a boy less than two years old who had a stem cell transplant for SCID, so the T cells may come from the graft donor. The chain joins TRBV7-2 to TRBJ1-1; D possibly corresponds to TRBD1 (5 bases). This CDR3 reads CASSARGGKTEAFF. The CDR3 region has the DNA TGTGCCAGCAGCGCCCGTGGGGGAAAGACTGAAGCTTTCTTT.